This TCR beta chain was sequenced in a study of T cells in localized non-small cell lung cancer. Profiling relied on immunoSEQ multiplex PCR, and the TCRdb table lists in-frame clones only, not all of them. Of under 30,000 clones in the sample, 70% to 90% were seen once. The CDR3 contains 15 residues. V gave up 4 bases and J gave up 5 bases; unmatched junction bases: 4. CDR1 and CDR2 from the germline V gene are SGHNT and YYREEE (reference sequence). Whole-study results and caveats: Of the tissues analyzed, uninvolved adjacent lung showed maximal T cell clonality, greater than tumor.

As for this clone: No antigen is known for it.

This chain joins TRBV5-4 and TRBJ2-5; 14 bases match TRBD2. Specimen: peripheral blood, collected before any cancer treatment. This TCR was sampled from a woman between 40 and 69 years old with stage I lung adenocarcinoma. CDR3 loop: CASSTGLAGGETQYF. CDR3 in DNA: TGTGCCAGCAGCACAGGACTAGCGGGAGGCGAGACCCAGTACTTC.